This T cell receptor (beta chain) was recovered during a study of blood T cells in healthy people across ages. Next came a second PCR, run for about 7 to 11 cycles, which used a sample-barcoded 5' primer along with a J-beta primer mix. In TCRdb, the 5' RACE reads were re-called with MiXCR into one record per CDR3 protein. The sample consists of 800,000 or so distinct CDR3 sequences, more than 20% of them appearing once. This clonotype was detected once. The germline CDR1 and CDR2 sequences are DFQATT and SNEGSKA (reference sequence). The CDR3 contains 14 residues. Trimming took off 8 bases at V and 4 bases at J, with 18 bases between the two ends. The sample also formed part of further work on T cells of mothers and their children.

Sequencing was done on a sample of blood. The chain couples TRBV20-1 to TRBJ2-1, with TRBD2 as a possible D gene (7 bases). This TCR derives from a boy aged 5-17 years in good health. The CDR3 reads CSSGGPHGYNEQFF. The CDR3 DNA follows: TGCAGTTCCGGGGGGCCGCACGGATACAATGAGCAGTTCTTC.